The 17 T cell receptor beta chains reported below all come from one sample, sequenced in a study of CD8+ T cells in alopecia areata. cDNA prepared by RNA extraction and subsequent reverse transcription served as the template for sequencing. Some clones are missing from TCRdb's copy, which holds only in-frame ones; the method was immunoSEQ multiplex PCR. The data show approximately 150,000 clones, with roughly 50% seen just once and approximately 6.8% held by the top ten. Sequenced: CD4+ T cells sorted from blood. The receptor source for this set is a human donor with alopecia areata.

The V call is TRBV27, the J call TRBJ2-1; D perhaps matches TRBD1 (8 bases). Trimming removed 10 bases from V and 7 bases from J, with 20 bases in between. The CDR3 loop spans 14 amino acids. Germline V gives CDR1 MNHEY, CDR2 SMNVEV (reference sequence). CDR3 residues: CATQAGQVWNEQFF. CDR3 nucleotides: TGTGCCACCCAAGCGGGACAGGTATGGAATGAGCAGTTCTTC.

This chain connects TRBV5-1 to TRBJ2-2; the D is unclear. V was pared by 5 bases and J by 1 base, with 3 bases between. CDR3 length: 12 residues. CDR1 is SGHRS, CDR2 YFSETQ, per germline. The DNA of the CDR3 is TGCGCCAGCAGAGGGAACACCGGGGAGCTGTTTTTT. Protein: CASRGNTGELFF.

V is TRBV7-9 and J is TRBJ1-2, with no clear D. Germline lookup yields CDR1 SEHNR and CDR2 FQNEAQ (reference sequence). The germline V and J ends were trimmed by 5 bases and 5 bases, with 12 bases remaining between them. This CDR3 is 13 amino acids long. The CDR3 protein is CASSTHGQYGYTF. CDR3 nucleotide sequence: TGTGCCAGCAGCACCCACGGCCAGTATGGCTACACCTTC.

This chain uses TRBV28 with TRBJ2-1; D is undetermined. Between the trimmed V and J ends, which lost 6 bases and 1 base, there was a span of 7 bases. This CDR3 spans 13 amino acids. Germline V gene lookup returns CDR1 MDHEN and CDR2 SYDVKM. The chain's CDR3 is CASSAYSYNEQFF. The CDR3 DNA follows: TGTGCCAGCAGCGCCTATTCCTACAATGAGCAGTTCTTC.

This clone was observed a handful of times. The chain has TRBV25-1 and TRBJ2-1; D perhaps matches TRBD2 (6 bases). Per the germline V gene, CDR1 is MGHDK and CDR2 is SYGVNS. V lost 3 bases to trimming and J lost 10 bases, with 10 bases between them. This CDR3 is 12 amino acids long. In DNA, the CDR3 is TGTGCCAGCAGTGAGGAGGGGAAGGAGCAGTTCTTC. It translates to CASSEEGKEQFF.

The chain joins TRBV7-9 to TRBJ1-1; tentatively, D is TRBD1 (6 bases). Germline V CDR1 and CDR2: SEHNR, FQNEAQ (reference sequence). This CDR3 has 14 amino acids. Trimming removed 5 bases from V and 1 base from J, with 11 bases in between. CDR3 amino acids: CASSGTGWNTEAFF. CDR3 sequence (DNA): TGTGCCAGCAGCGGAACAGGGTGGAACACTGAAGCTTTCTTT. Together with reference TRBV7-9 and TRBJ1-1, the CDR3 gives the full variable domain: DTGVSQNPRHKITKRGQNVTFRCDPISEHNRLYWYRQTLGQGPEFLTYFQNEAQLEKSRLLSDRFSAERPKGSFSTLEIQRTEQGDSAMYLCASSGTGWNTEAFFGQGTRLTVV.

The chain links TRBV6-5 to TRBJ1-2; D unresolved. Germline V gene lookup returns CDR1 MNHEY and CDR2 SVGAGI. V was clipped by 0 bases and J by 8 bases, with 13 bases between them. The CDR3 extends over 14 amino acids. DNA for the CDR3: TGTGCCAGCAGTTACTCGTTTGGCCGCCGGGGCTACACCTTC. This gives the protein CASSYSFGRRGYTF.

Concerning this clone: At the DNA level, this CDR3 is encoded by other sequences in the same sample as well. The rearrangement uses TRBV29-1 and TRBJ1-1; D remains unclear. The germline CDR1 and CDR2 sequences are SQVTM and ANQGSEA. The CDR3 runs 13 residues. V shed 1 base and J shed 0 bases, with 6 bases lying between them. CDR3 in DNA: TGCAGCGTTGAAGGTCGCTTGAACACTGAAGCTTTCTTT. Translation: CSVEGRLNTEAFF. The whole variable domain, remainder taken from reference TRBV29-1 and TRBJ1-1, is SAVISQKPSRDICQRGTSLTIQCQVDSQVTMMFWYRQQPGQSLTLIATANQGSEATYESGFVIDKFPISRPNLTFSTLTVSNMSPEDSSIYLCSVEGRLNTEAFFGQGTRLTVV.

This clone was seen a few times. The V call is TRBV29-1, the J call TRBJ1-2; 8 bases are shared with TRBD1. The V gene end was trimmed by 6 bases and the J gene end by 7 bases; junction bases not matched to a gene: 13. Germline values: CDR1 SQVTM, CDR2 ANQGSEA. The CDR3 contains 14 residues. The chain's CDR3 is CSVGSTGVFGGYTF. The DNA of the CDR3 is TGCAGCGTGGGGTCGACAGGGGTGTTTGGTGGCTACACCTTC.

In its sample, this clone was seen a few times. This chain links TRBV9 with TRBJ2-3; weak D call: TRBD2 (5 bases). This CDR3 is built from 16 residues. The V and J ends lost 0 bases and 3 bases respectively, with 14 bases between them. Per the germline V gene, CDR1 is SGDLS and CDR2 is YYNGEE. Written as DNA, the CDR3 is TGTGCCAGCAGCGTAGCTTTGGGAGTTGGGACAGATACGCAGTATTTT. Its protein product is CASSVALGVGTDTQYF. Full variable domain (outside the CDR3, taken from reference TRBV9 and TRBJ2-3): DSGVTQTPKHLITATGQRVTLRCSPRSGDLSVYWYQQSLDQGLQFLIQYYNGEERAKGNILERFSAQQFPDLHSELNLSSLELGDSALYFCASSVALGVGTDTQYFGPGTRLTVL.

V is TRBV5-1 and J is TRBJ1-4; D remains unclear. Trimming left V 3 bases short and J 0 bases short, with 9 bases between. Germline V gene lookup returns CDR1 SGHRS and CDR2 YFSETQ. The CDR3 spans 15 residues. The CDR3 bases are TGCGCCAGCAGCTCCAACAGAGCAACTAATGAAAAACTGTTTTTT. Its translation is CASSSNRATNEKLFF.

The rearrangement uses TRBV7-9 and TRBJ2-4; unclear D gene. Trimming left V 5 bases short and J 0 bases short, with 11 bases between. The germline V gene has CDR1 SEHNR and CDR2 FQNEAQ (reference sequence). The CDR3 contains 15 residues. In nucleotides, the CDR3 is TGTGCCAGCAGCCAGAGCAACCTAGCCAAAAACATTCAGTACTTC. It yields the protein CASSQSNLAKNIQYF.

The V and J genes are TRBV28 and TRBJ2-5; D perhaps matches TRBD1 (6 bases). The CDR3 contains 12 residues. V was pared by 6 bases and J by 6 bases, with 11 bases between. Germline CDR1 reads MDHEN; CDR2 reads SYDVKM. The CDR3 loop reads CASSQGRKTQYF. The CDR3 DNA is TGTGCCAGCAGCCAGGGGCGAAAGACCCAGTACTTC.

CDR3 DNA: TGTGCCAGCAGCTTAGCAGGGATCGGGAATGGCTACACCTTC. It codes for CASSLAGIGNGYTF. V usage is TRBV7-8 and J usage is TRBJ1-2, with D hard to call. The V gene lost 0 bases and the J gene lost 6 bases, with 11 bases spanning the gap. Per germline, CDR1 SGHVS and CDR2 FQNEAQ. The CDR3 is 14 amino acids.

This sequence joins TRBV15 and TRBJ2-7; 9 bases match TRBD1. CDR3 length: 13 residues. The junction had 6 bases not matched to a gene; V was cut back by 6 bases and J by 6 bases. Germline-derived CDR1 and CDR2 are LNHNV and YYDKDF (reference sequence). CDR3 loop: CATSHRGRAEQYF. CDR3 nucleotide sequence: TGTGCCACCAGTCACAGGGGGCGCGCCGAGCAGTACTTC.

Concerning this clone: At the DNA level, this CDR3 is encoded by other sequences in the same sample as well. This chain uses TRBV29-1 with TRBJ1-1, with 8 bases aligning to TRBD1. Germline V CDR1 and CDR2: SQVTM, ANQGSEA. J lost 0 bases, V lost 7 bases, and 4 bases had no gene match. This CDR3 region has 13 residues. The CDR3 nucleotides are TGCAGCGCCCGGGGACAGGTGAACACTGAAGCTTTCTTT. This encodes CSARGQVNTEAFF.

The DNA of the CDR3 is TGTGCCAGCAGCCCCCGGACTAGCGGGAGCGATGAGCAGTTCTTC. Protein: CASSPRTSGSDEQFF. This sequence joins TRBV13 and TRBJ2-1; 13 bases are a match to TRBD2. CDR3 length: 15 amino acids. CDR1 and CDR2 from the germline V gene are PRHDT and FYEKMQ (reference sequence). The trim removed 5 bases at V and 8 bases at J, leaving 6 bases unmatched.